What follows are 22 T cell receptor beta chains derived from one specimen sequenced in a study of CD8 T cells in Susac syndrome. When the RNA was reverse transcribed, random hexamers were used with an input of about 0.5 to 1 ug. In TCRdb, the immunoSEQ multiplex PCR reads were re-called with MiXCR into one record per CDR3 protein. The data show more than 75,000 distinct CDR3 sequences, 90% to 95% seen once. What was sequenced was CD8+ T cells from PBMCs. These receptors were taken from a human donor in good health.

V and J are TRBV12-3 or TRBV12-4 and TRBJ2-7; D unresolved. The CDR3 has 13 amino acids. The V gene lost 3 bases and the J gene lost 3 bases, with 9 bases spanning the gap. DNA of the CDR3: TGTGCCAGCAGTTTCGGAACGGACTACGAGCAGTACTTC. Its protein product is CASSFGTDYEQYF.

In regard to this clonotype: At one end the junction does not follow the germline gene, possibly because of a read error. V and J are TRBV6-6 and TRBJ1-1, with TRBD1 matching over 7 bases. The CDR3 covers 15 residues. Germline loops: CDR1 MNHNY, CDR2 SVGAGI (reference sequence). The CDR3 here is CASSYDRVGNPEAFF. CDR3 in DNA: TGTGCCAGCAGTTACGACAGGGTGGGGAACCCTGAAGCTTTCTTT.

The chain links TRBV20-1 to TRBJ1-1, with D unresolved. The CDR3 is 11 amino acids. V gave up 3 bases and J gave up 4 bases, with 6 bases separating them. Germline-derived CDR1 and CDR2 are DFQATT and SNEGSKA (reference sequence). CDR3 nucleotides: TGCAGTGCTAGGGGCGGCACTGAAGCTTTCTTT. It is translated as CSARGGTEAFF.

This clonotype has more than one count but fewer than ten. The chain couples TRBV10-1 to TRBJ2-3; 10 bases map to TRBD1. Trimming took 3 bases from V and 3 from J; bases not matched to a gene: 3. The germline CDR1 and CDR2 sequences are WNHNN and SYGVQD (reference sequence). The CDR3 is 15 residues long. This CDR3 is CASSDPGQGTDTQYF. In nucleotides, the CDR3 is TGCGCCAGCAGTGATCCGGGACAGGGGACAGATACGCAGTATTTT.

The V gene is TRBV6-5, the J gene TRBJ2-1; tentative D call: TRBD1 (6 bases). The CDR3 has 19 amino acids. The V end was cut by 0 bases, the J end by 3 bases, with 21 bases between. Per germline, CDR1 MNHEY and CDR2 SVGAGI. The CDR3 DNA reads as TGTGCCAGCAGTTACTCGAAAGGCTCAGGGGTCAGCGGCTACAATGAGCAGTTCTTC. This gives the protein CASSYSKGSGVSGYNEQFF.

The chain is built from TRBV2 and TRBJ2-7; no reliable D call. CDR3 length: 11 amino acids. Trimming stripped 8 bases from V and 3 bases from J, with 8 bases between. CDR1 and CDR2 (germline): SNHLY, FYNNEI. The DNA of the CDR3 is TGTGCCAGCGTCGCGAGCTACGAGCAGTACTTC. Its protein is CASVASYEQYF.

The chain joins TRBV5-1 to TRBJ2-1; no definite D call. The CDR3 contains 12 residues. V lost 1 base, J lost 10 bases, and 9 bases lay in between. CDR1 SGHRS and CDR2 YFSETQ come from the germline V gene. The CDR3 nucleotides read TGCGCCAGCAGCTTGACCTTTAAGGAGCAGTTCTTC. Residues: CASSLTFKEQFF.

V usage is TRBV24-1 and J usage is TRBJ2-6; D gene ambiguous. Germline V gives CDR1 KGHDR, CDR2 SFDVKD. V dropped 4 bases and J dropped 4 bases, with 10 bases sitting between them. The CDR3 is 15 amino acids. CDR3 sequence reads: CATSEGRGGANVLTF. DNA for the CDR3: TGTGCCACCAGTGAGGGTAGAGGAGGGGCCAACGTCCTGACTTTC.

This rearrangement joins TRBV24-1 to TRBJ2-5, with TRBD1 identical over 10 bases. The CDR3 runs 17 residues. The ends lost 4 bases at V and 4 bases at J; junction bases unmatched: 11. Germline V CDR1 and CDR2: KGHDR, SFDVKD. In DNA form, the CDR3 reads TGTGCCACCAGTGACGGCCGACGGACAGGGGGAGGAGAGACCCAGTACTTC. Its translation is CATSDGRRTGGGETQYF.

V usage is TRBV6-2 or TRBV6-3 and J usage is TRBJ1-5; 7 positions agree with TRBD1. CDR1 MNHEY and CDR2 SVGEGT come from the germline V gene. Trimming took 4 bases from V and 6 from J; bases not matched to a gene: 6. The CDR3 runs to 14 residues. The CDR3 DNA reads as TGTGCCAGCAGTTGGAAGGGGGCTGGTCAGCCCCAGCATTTT. Encoded protein: CASSWKGAGQPQHF.

J is TRBJ2-5 and V is TRBV7-9; D could derive from TRBD1 or TRBD2 (6 bases each). The V gene lost 5 bases and the J gene lost 4 bases, with 14 bases spanning the gap. There are 14 residues in the CDR3. Germline V CDR1 and CDR2: SEHNR, FQNEAQ (reference sequence). The CDR3 sequence: CASSPEGGGETQYF. In DNA, the CDR3 is TGTGCCAGCAGCCCCGAGGGGGGAGGAGAGACCCAGTACTTC.

This chain uses TRBV14 with TRBJ1-2, with D possibly being TRBD1 (5 bases). The CDR3 is 13 residues long. Trimming removed 1 base at V and 7 bases at J, with 10 bases between. The germline gives CDR1 SGHDN, CDR2 FVKESK. The CDR3 DNA reads TGTGCCAGCAGCCAAGTTGCAGGGTCTGGCTACACCTTC. Encoded protein: CASSQVAGSGYTF. Based on the CDR3 plus reference TRBV14 and TRBJ1-2, the full variable domain is EAGVTQFPSHSVIEKGQTVTLRCDPISGHDNLYWYRRVMGKEIKFLLHFVKESKQDESGMPNNRFLAERTGGTYSTLKVQPAELEDSGVYFCASSQVAGSGYTFGSGTRLTVV.

This sequence joins TRBV7-8 and TRBJ1-5, with 8 bases lining up with TRBD1. Per germline, CDR1 SGHVS and CDR2 FQNEAQ. V was pared by 1 base and J by 5 bases, with 4 bases of the junction left unmatched. There are 15 residues in the CDR3. The chain's CDR3 is CASSLGPGGDQPQHF. The CDR3 nucleotides read TGTGCCAGCAGCTTAGGTCCAGGGGGCGATCAGCCCCAGCATTTT. Complete variable domain (other parts from reference TRBV7-8 and TRBJ1-5): GAGVSQSPRYKVAKRGQDVALRCDPISGHVSLFWYQQALGQGPEFLTYFQNEAQLDKSGLPSDRFFAERPEGSVSTLKIQRTQQEDSAVYLCASSLGPGGDQPQHFGDGTRLSIL.

This chain uses TRBV12-3 or TRBV12-4 with TRBJ1-1; D is perhaps TRBD1 (5 bases). The V end was cut by 2 bases, the J end by 4 bases, with 8 bases between. This CDR3 is 13 amino acids long. This CDR3 reads CASSLRGATEAFF. The CDR3 DNA is TGTGCCAGCAGTTTAAGGGGAGCCACTGAAGCTTTCTTT.

This sequence joins TRBV13 and TRBJ2-7; D perhaps matches TRBD2 (5 bases). V lost 4 bases to trimming and J lost 7 bases, with 17 bases between them. The CDR3 runs to 14 residues. The V gene's germline CDR1 is PRHDT and CDR2 FYEKMQ (reference sequence). CDR3 bases: TGTGCCAGCAGCTCGTACACCGATAGAGGGGAGCAGTACTTC. It translates to CASSSYTDRGEQYF.

This clonotype has only one observation. The rearrangement joins TRBV7-9 to TRBJ2-7; a possible D gene is TRBD2 (6 bases). The CDR3 loop spans 12 amino acids. Trimming took off 4 bases at V and 10 bases at J, with 14 bases between the two ends. Germline V lookup: CDR1 SEHNR, CDR2 FQNEAQ (reference sequence). CDR3 region: CASSSRTGDQYF. Here the CDR3 DNA reads TGTGCCAGCAGCTCAAGAACGGGGGATCAGTACTTC. The full variable domain, rest sourced from reference TRBV7-9 and TRBJ2-7, is DTGVSQNPRHKITKRGQNVTFRCDPISEHNRLYWYRQTLGQGPEFLTYFQNEAQLEKSRLLSDRFSAERPKGSFSTLEIQRTEQGDSAMYLCASSSRTGDQYFGPGTRLTVT.

The gene calls are TRBV27 and TRBJ1-6; D is undetermined. This CDR3 region has 15 residues. CDR1 and CDR2 (germline): MNHEY, SMNVEV (reference sequence). Deletions cut 4 bases from V and 8 bases from J, with 15 bases between. The CDR3 spells CASSSSLDDYSPLHF. CDR3 nucleotide sequence: TGTGCCAGCAGTTCTAGTCTGGACGACTATTCACCCCTCCACTTT.

V gene TRBV27 combines with J gene TRBJ1-2; TRBD1 agrees at 8 bases. Germline values: CDR1 MNHEY, CDR2 SMNVEV (reference sequence). The CDR3 sequence is 15 residues long. V gave up 6 bases and J gave up 0 bases; unmatched junction bases: 6. The CDR3 spells CASRQGGSPNYGYTF. Written as DNA, the CDR3 is TGTGCCAGCAGACAGGGGGGCAGCCCTAACTATGGCTACACCTTC.

The chain uses TRBV5-4 and TRBJ1-2; D perhaps matches TRBD1 (6 bases). The ends were cut back, 0 bases at V and 6 bases at J, with 12 bases in the middle. Germline-derived CDR1 and CDR2 are SGHNT and YYREEE (reference sequence). The CDR3 is 14 amino acids. CDR3 nucleotide sequence: TGTGCCAGCAGCTTGGACAGGGAGCCCCATGGCTACACCTTC. It yields the protein CASSLDREPHGYTF.

The V and J genes are TRBV6-5 and TRBJ2-7; 12 nucleotides agree with TRBD2. The length of the CDR3 is 16 residues. CDR1 and CDR2 from the germline V gene are MNHEY and SVGAGI. J gave up 4 bases and V 2 bases, and 6 bases lay outside the gene matches. The CDR3 sequence: CASSYTRLAGEYEQYF. In DNA form, the CDR3 reads TGTGCCAGCAGTTACACCCGACTAGCGGGGGAATACGAGCAGTACTTC.

The chain employs TRBV2 and TRBJ2-3; D is undetermined. Deletions cut 3 bases from V and 0 bases from J, with 4 bases between. CDR3 length equals 13 residues. Looked up from germline, CDR1 is SNHLY and CDR2 is FYNNEI. CDR3 sequence (DNA): TGTGCCAGCAGTGACAGTAGCACAGATACGCAGTATTTT. Translation gives CASSDSSTDTQYF.

The CDR3 loop reads CASSGTTGAPEAFF. CDR3 in DNA: TGTGCCAGCAGCGGCACTACAGGGGCTCCTGAAGCTTTCTTT. The V call is TRBV9, the J call TRBJ1-1, with TRBD1 matching over 7 bases. V trimming: 3 bases; J trimming: 6 bases; junction bases outside the gene matches: 8. Per the germline V gene, CDR1 is SGDLS and CDR2 is YYNGEE. The CDR3 has 14 residues.